This T cell receptor beta chain stems from a study of cytomegalovirus exposure and HLA in healthy donors. Study-level points and caveats: Many donors carried some public TCRs, although rarity characterized most TCR sequences. HLA alleles were associated with around 17,000 TCR beta sequences in a later analysis at 0.05 false discovery rate. Within an earlier analysis, most TCR beta V segments proved productive either about 90% or about 30% of the time.

To note about this clone: Its antigen is unidentified.

The CDR3 has 14 residues. Germline assignment: CDR1 MNHNS and CDR2 SASEGT. The V end was cut by 4 bases, the J end by 2 bases, with 8 bases between. 13 Jbeta primers and 60 Vbeta primers were used for the PCR. Original handling: The authors later counted about 80 million unique TCR beta chains, approximately 12 million of them shared. Libraries were prepared by immunoSEQ multiplex PCR; TCRdb keeps only in-frame clonotypes and omits some of them. V and J calls and clone size are copied from that table; D and trimming were computed from the DNA. Of fewer than 150,000 clones listed, over 70% are singletons.

This chain joins TRBV6-1 and TRBJ2-2; D remains ambiguous. The source is a middle-aged man in good health and CMV-seropositive. Sequencing used PBMCs. The CDR3 protein is CASSGLQNTGELFF. As DNA, the CDR3 is TGTGCCAGCAGTGGGCTCCAAAACACCGGGGAGCTGTTTTTT.